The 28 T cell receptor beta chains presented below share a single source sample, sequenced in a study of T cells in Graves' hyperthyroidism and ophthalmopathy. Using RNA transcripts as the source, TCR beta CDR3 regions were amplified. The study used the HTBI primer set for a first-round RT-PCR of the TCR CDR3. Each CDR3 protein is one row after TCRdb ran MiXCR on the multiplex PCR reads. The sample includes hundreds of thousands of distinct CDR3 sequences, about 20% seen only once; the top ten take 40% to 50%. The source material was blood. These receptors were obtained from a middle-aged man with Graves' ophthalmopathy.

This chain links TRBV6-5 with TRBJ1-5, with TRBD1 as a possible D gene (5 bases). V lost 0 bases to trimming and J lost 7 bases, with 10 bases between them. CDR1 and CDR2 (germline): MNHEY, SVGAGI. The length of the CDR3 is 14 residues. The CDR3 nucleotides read TGTGCCAGCAGTTACTCAGGGGACGGCCAGCCCCAGCATTTT. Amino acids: CASSYSGDGQPQHF.

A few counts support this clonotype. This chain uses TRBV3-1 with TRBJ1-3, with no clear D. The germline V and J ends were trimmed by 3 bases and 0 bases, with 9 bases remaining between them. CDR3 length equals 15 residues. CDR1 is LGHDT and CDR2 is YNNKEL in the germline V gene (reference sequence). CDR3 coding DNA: TGTGCCAGCAGCCATCAGTTCTCCTCTGGAAACACCATATATTTT. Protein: CASSHQFSSGNTIYF.

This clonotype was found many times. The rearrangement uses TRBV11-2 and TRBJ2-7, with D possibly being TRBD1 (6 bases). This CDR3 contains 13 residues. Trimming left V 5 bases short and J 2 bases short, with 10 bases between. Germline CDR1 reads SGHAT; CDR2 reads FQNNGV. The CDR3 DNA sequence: TGTGCCAGCAGCCGAGACAGGACCTACGAGCAGTACTTC. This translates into CASSRDRTYEQYF.

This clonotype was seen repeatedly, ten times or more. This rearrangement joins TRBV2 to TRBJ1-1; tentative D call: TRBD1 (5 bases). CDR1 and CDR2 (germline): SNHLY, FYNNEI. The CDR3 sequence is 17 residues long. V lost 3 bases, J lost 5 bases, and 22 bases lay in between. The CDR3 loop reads CASSEEGFGGFGTEAFF. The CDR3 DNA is TGTGCCAGCAGTGAGGAGGGTTTCGGGGGGTTCGGTACTGAAGCTTTCTTT. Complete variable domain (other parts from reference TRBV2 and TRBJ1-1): EPEVTQTPSHQVTQMGQEVILRCVPISNHLYFYWYRQILGQKVEFLVSFYNNEISEKSEIFDDQFSVERPDGSNFTLKIRSTKLEDSAMYFCASSEEGFGGFGTEAFFGQGTRLTVV.

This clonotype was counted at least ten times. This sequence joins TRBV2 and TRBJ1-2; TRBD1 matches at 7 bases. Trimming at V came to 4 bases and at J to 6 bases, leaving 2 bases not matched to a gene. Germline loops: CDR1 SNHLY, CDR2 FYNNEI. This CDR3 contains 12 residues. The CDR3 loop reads CASSGTGDGYTF. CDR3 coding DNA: TGTGCCAGCAGTGGAACAGGGGATGGCTACACCTTC.

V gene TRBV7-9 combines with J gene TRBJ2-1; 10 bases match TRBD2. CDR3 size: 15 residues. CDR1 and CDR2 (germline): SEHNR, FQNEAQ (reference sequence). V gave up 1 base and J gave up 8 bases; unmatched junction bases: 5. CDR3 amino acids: CASSLEGTSVDEQFF. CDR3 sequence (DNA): TGTGCCAGCAGCTTAGAGGGGACTAGCGTGGATGAGCAGTTCTTC.

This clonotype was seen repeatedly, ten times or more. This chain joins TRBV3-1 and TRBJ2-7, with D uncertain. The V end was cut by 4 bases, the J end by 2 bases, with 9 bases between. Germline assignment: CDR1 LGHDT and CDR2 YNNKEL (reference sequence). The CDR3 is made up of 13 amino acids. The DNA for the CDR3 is TGTGCCAGCAGCCCTGGACCAACCTACGAGCAGTACTTC. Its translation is CASSPGPTYEQYF.

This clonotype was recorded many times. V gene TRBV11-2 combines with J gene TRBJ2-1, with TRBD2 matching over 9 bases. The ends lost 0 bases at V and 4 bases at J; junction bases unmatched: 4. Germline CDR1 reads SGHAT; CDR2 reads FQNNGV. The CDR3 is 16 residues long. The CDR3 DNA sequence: TGTGCCAGCAGCTTAGATGGTAGCGGGGGTTACAATGAGCAGTTCTTC. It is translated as CASSLDGSGGYNEQFF.

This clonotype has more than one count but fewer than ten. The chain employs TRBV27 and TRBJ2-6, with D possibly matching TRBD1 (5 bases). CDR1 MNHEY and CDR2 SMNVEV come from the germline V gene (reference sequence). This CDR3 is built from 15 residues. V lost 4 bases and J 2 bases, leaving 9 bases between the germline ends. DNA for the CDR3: TGTGCCAGCAGTTCTCCAGGGACTGGGGCCAACGTCCTGACTTTC. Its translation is CASSSPGTGANVLTF.

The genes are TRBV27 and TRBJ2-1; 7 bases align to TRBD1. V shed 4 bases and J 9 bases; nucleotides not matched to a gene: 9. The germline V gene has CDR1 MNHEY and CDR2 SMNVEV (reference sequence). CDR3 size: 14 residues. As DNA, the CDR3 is TGTGCCAGCAGTTCAAGACAGGGCCTGAGTGAGCAGTTCTTC. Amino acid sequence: CASSSRQGLSEQFF.

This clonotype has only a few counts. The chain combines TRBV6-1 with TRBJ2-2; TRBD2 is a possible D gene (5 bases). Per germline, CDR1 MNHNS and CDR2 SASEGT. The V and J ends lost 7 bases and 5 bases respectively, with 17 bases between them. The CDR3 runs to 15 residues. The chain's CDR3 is CASTGRGEQTGELFF. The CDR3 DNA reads TGTGCCAGCACAGGACGGGGAGAACAAACCGGGGAGCTGTTTTTT.

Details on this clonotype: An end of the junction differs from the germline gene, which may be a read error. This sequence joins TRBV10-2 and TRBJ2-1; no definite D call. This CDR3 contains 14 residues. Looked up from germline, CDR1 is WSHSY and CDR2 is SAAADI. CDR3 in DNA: TGCGCCAGCAAAGCTAGTGTATCCTACAATGGGCAGTTCTTC. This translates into CASKASVSYNGQFF.

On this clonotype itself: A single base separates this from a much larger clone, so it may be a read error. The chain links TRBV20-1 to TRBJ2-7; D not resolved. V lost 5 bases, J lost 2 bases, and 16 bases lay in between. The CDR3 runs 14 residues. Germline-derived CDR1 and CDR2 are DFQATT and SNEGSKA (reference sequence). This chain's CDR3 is CSAFSLIGTYEQYF. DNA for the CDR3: TGCAGTGCTTTCTCCCTTATTGGAACCTACGAGCAGTACTTC.

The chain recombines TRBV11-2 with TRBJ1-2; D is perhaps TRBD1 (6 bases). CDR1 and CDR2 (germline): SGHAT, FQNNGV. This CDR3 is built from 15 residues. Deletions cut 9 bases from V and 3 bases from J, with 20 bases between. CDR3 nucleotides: TGTGCCAGAAGCCCCTTCTGGGGGGCCGACTATGGCTACACCTTC. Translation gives CARSPFWGADYGYTF.

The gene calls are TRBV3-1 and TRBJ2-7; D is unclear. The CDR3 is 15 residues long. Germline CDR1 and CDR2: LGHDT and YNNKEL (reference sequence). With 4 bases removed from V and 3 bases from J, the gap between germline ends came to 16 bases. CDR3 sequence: CASSLATTVIYEQYF. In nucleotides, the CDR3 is TGTGCCAGCAGCCTCGCGACGACTGTAATCTACGAGCAGTACTTC.

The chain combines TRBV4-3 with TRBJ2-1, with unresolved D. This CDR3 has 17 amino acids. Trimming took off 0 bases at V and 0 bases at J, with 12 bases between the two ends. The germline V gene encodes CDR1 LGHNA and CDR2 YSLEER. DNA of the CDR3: TGCGCCAGCAGCCAAGATCCAACTACCGGCTCCTACAATGAGCAGTTCTTC. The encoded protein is CASSQDPTTGSYNEQFF.

The CDR3 spells CASSFFHNEQFF. The CDR3 coding sequence is TGTGCCAGCAGTTTCTTCCACAATGAGCAGTTCTTC. The rearrangement links TRBV12-3 or TRBV12-4 to TRBJ2-1; D is ambiguous. Trimming took 3 bases from V and 5 from J, leaving 5 bases between them. The CDR3 has 12 amino acids.

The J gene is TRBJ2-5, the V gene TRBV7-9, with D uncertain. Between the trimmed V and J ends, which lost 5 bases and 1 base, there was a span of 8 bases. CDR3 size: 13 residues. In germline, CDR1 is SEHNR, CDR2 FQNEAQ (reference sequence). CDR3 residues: CASSHSLQETQYF. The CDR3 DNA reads TGTGCCAGCAGCCATAGCCTCCAAGAGACCCAGTACTTC.

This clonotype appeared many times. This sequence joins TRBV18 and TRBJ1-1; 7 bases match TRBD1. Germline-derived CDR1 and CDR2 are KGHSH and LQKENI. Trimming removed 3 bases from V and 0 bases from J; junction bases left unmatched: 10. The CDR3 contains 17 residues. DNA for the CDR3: TGTGCCAGCTCACCCAGAGTCACAGGGGACCTGAACACTGAAGCTTTCTTT. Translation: CASSPRVTGDLNTEAFF.

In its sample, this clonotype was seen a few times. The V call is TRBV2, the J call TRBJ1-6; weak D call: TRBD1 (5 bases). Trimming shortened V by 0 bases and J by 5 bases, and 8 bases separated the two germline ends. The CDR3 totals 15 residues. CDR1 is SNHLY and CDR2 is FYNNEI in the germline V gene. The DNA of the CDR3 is TGTGCCAGCAGTGAAGCAGGGGCCCATAATTCACCCCTCCACTTT. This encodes CASSEAGAHNSPLHF.

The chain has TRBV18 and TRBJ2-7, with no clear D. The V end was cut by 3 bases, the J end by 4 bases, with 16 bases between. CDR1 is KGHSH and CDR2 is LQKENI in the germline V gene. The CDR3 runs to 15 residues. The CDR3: CASSPGPENWYEQYF. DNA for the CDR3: TGTGCCAGCTCACCTGGACCCGAGAACTGGTACGAGCAGTACTTC.

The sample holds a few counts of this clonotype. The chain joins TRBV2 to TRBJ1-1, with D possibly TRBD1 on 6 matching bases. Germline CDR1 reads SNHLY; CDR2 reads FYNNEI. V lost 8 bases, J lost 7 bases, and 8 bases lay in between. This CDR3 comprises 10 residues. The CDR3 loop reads CASGGSEAFF. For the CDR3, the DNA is TGTGCCAGCGGGGGCAGTGAAGCTTTCTTT. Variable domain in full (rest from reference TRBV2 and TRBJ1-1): EPEVTQTPSHQVTQMGQEVILRCVPISNHLYFYWYRQILGQKVEFLVSFYNNEISEKSEIFDDQFSVERPDGSNFTLKIRSTKLEDSAMYFCASGGSEAFFGQGTRLTVV.

The CDR3 DNA is TGTGCCAGCAGCTTAGCGGGAGGTTCGCATGAGCAGTTCTTC. This translates into CASSLAGGSHEQFF. This chain joins TRBV7-3 and TRBJ2-1; 8 bases are a match to TRBD2. Trimming cost V 2 bases and J 8 bases; bases outside gene matches: 5. The CDR3 is 14 amino acids. The germline V gene has CDR1 SGHTA and CDR2 FQGTGA.

CDR3 nucleotides: TGTGCCATCAGCCTGACAGGGACCATGAACACTGAAGCTTTCTTT. Translated, it gives CAISLTGTMNTEAFF. The rearrangement uses TRBV10-3 and TRBJ1-1, with TRBD1 matching 7 bases. The CDR3 is made up of 15 amino acids. Germline CDR1 and CDR2: ENHRY and SYGVKD. With V trimmed by 6 bases and J by 0 bases, 7 bases remained unmatched.

The CDR3 DNA reads TGTGCCAGCGCTCCTAGCATGAACACTGAAGCTTTCTTT. It yields the protein CASAPSMNTEAFF. This chain links TRBV25-1 with TRBJ1-1; D is unresolved. The CDR3 runs 13 residues. Trimming cost V 8 bases and J 0 bases, with 10 bases left between them. Germline values: CDR1 MGHDK, CDR2 SYGVNS.

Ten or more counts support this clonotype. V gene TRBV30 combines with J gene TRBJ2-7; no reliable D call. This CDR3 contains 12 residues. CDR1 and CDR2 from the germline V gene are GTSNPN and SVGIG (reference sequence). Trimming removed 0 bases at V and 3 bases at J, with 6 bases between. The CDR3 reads CAWSVGNYEQYF. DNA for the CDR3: TGTGCCTGGAGTGTGGGTAACTACGAGCAGTACTTC.

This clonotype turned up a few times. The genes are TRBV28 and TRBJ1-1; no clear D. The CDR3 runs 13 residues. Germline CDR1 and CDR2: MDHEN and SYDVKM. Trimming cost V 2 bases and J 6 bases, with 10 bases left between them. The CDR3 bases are TGTGCCAGCAGTTTAGTGGAACTTTCTGAAGCTTTCTTT. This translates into CASSLVELSEAFF.

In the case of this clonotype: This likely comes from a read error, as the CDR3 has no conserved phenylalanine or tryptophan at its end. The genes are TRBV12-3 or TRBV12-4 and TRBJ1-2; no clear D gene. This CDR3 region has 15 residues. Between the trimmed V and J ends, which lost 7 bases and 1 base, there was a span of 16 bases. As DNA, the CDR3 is TGTGCCAGCACCCCGTCGGTTGGCTTTAACTATGGCTACACCCTC. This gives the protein CASTPSVGFNYGYTL.